The 2 T cell receptor beta chains reported below all come from one sample, sequenced in a study of CD8+ T cells in alopecia areata. The treatment here: oral pan-JAK inhibitor, 5-10 mg twice daily. Once RNA had been extracted, it was reverse transcribed into cDNA to act as the sequencing template. Sequenced by immunoSEQ multiplex PCR; TCRdb stores in-frame clones only, minus some. The table has roughly 230,000 clones, around two fifths seen once. The sample in question was CD4+ T cells sorted from blood, obtained at approximately week 36, from a patient treated with tofacitinib. These receptors were collected from a human donor with alopecia areata.

This clone appeared a few times. The chain uses TRBV7-9 and TRBJ1-1, with D tentatively TRBD1 (5 bases). The CDR3 sequence is 12 residues long. Per germline, CDR1 SEHNR and CDR2 FQNEAQ (reference sequence). The V gene lost 4 bases and the J gene lost 3 bases, with 6 bases spanning the gap. The CDR3 reads CASSWGDTEAFF. Here the CDR3 DNA reads TGTGCCAGCAGCTGGGGGGACACTGAAGCTTTCTTT.

This clone has more than one count but fewer than ten. Likely a read error: the CDR3 ends without its conserved phenylalanine or tryptophan. No DNA is shown, since the ends of the CDR3 on it are uncertain; the CDR3 is the one TCRdb lists. The rearrangement joins TRBV29-1 to TRBJ2-7; the DNA was not used to check the table's D call, TRBD1. The germline V gene has CDR1 SQVTM and CDR2 ANQGSEA. Ends included, the CDR3 has 11 residues. The CDR3 region is CSVEVGTAYSL.